This T cell receptor beta chain was documented in a study of T cells after yellow fever vaccination. Study-wide context: Preparation used SMART-Seq v4 Ultra Low Input for the low-cell-number fractions.

The ends lost 0 bases at V and 4 bases at J; junction bases unmatched: 2. Germline CDR1 is SGHTA and CDR2 is FQGNSA. The CDR3 spans 15 residues. Broader study findings: Contamination of FACS-sorted repertoires by abundant clonotypes from the bulk population could occur. Most clones from primary vaccination resurfaced after the booster (approximately 97% CD4, 75% to 90% CD8). A limited proportion of clonotypes was detected within both the CD4 and CD8 compartments.

TCRdb re-called the 5' RACE reads with MiXCR, one entry per CDR3 protein. This table holds around 340,000 distinct CDR3 sequences, 8% to 10% found once. For this clonotype: The antigen is unknown.

The chain uses TRBV7-2 and TRBJ2-2; 7 bases are shared with TRBD1. The sequence came from a man between 18 and 35 years old who received the YFV17D yellow fever vaccine. Sequenced material: PBMCs, taken on the day of the first yellow fever vaccination. CDR3 sequence reads: CASSLAWTGTGELFF. The CDR3 DNA follows: TGTGCCAGCAGCTTAGCTTGGACAGGCACCGGGGAGCTGTTTTTT.